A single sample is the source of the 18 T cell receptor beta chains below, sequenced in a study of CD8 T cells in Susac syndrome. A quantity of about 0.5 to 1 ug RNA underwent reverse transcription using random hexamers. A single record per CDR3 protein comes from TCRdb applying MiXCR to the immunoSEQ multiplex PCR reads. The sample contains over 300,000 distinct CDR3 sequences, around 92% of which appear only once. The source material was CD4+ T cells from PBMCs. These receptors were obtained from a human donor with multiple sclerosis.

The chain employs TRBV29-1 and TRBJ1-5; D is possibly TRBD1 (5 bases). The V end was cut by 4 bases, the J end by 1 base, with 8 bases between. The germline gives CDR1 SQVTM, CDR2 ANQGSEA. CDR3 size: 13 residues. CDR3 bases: TGCAGCGTTGCACAGGACAGCAATCAGCCCCAGCATTTT. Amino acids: CSVAQDSNQPQHF.

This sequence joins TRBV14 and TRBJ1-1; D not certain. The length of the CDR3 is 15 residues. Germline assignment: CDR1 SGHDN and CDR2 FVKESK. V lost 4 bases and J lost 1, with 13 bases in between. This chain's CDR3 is CASSPEEQWNTEAFF. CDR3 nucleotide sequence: TGTGCCAGCAGCCCCGAGGAGCAGTGGAACACTGAAGCTTTCTTT.

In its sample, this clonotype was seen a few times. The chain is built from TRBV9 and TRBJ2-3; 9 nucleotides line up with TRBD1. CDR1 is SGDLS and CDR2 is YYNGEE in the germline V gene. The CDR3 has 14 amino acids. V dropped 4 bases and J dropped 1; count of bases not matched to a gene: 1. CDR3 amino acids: CASSRTGGTDTQYF. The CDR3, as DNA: TGTGCCAGCAGCCGGACAGGGGGCACAGATACGCAGTATTTT.

This CDR3 reads CASSLRRDKEAFF. The CDR3 DNA follows: TGTGCCAGCAGTCTTAGGCGGGACAAAGAAGCTTTCTTT. The chain couples TRBV11-1 to TRBJ1-1; perhaps TRBD1 as D (6 bases). V lost 6 bases and J lost 8, with 16 bases in between. Germline V lookup: CDR1 SGHAT, CDR2 FQDESV (reference sequence). This CDR3 comprises 13 residues.

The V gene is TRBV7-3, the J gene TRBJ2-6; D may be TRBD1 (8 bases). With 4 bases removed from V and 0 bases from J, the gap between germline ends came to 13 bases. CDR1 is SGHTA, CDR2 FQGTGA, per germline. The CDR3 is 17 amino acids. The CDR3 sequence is CASSYRGTNSGANVLTF. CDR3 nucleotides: TGTGCCAGCAGCTACAGGGGGACTAACTCTGGGGCCAACGTCCTGACTTTC. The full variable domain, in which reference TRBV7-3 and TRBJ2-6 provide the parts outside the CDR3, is GAGVSQTPSNKVTEKGKYVELRCDPISGHTALYWYRQSLGQGPEFLIYFQGTGAADDSGLPNDRFFAVRPEGSVSTLKIQRTERGDSAVYLCASSYRGTNSGANVLTFGAGSRLTVL.

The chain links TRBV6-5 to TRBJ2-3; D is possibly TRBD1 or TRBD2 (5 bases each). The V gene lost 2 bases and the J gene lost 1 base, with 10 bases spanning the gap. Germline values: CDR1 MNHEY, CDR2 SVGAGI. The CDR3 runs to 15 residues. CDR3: CASSYGTSRTDTQYF. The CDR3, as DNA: TGTGCCAGCAGTTACGGGACGTCCCGCACAGATACGCAGTATTTT.

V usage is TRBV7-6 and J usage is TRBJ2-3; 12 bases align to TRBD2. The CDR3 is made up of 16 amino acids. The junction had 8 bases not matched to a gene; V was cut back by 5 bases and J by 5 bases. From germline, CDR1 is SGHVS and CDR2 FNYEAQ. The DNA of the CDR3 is TGTGCCAGCAGCCCTAGCGGGGGGGCGAAAATAGATACGCAGTATTTT. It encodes CASSPSGGAKIDTQYF.

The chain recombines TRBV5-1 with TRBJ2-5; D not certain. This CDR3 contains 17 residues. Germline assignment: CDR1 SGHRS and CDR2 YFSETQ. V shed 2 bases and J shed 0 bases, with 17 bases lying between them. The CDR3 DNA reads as TGCGCCAGCAGCTTTGTGATCATAGGGCGGAACCAAGAGACCCAGTACTTC. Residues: CASSFVIIGRNQETQYF.

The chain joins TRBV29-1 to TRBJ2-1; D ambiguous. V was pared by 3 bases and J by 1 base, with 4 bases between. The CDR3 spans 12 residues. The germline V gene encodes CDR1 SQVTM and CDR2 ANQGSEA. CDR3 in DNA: TGCAGCGTTGAGGGGTCCTACAATGAGCAGTTCTTC. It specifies CSVEGSYNEQFF.

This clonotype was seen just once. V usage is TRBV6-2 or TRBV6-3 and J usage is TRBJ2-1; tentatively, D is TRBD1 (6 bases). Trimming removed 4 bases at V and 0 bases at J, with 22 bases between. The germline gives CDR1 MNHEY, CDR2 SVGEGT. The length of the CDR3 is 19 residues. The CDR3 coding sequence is TGTGCCAGCAGTTCTCACCGAATCAGACAGGAGAGCTCCTACAATGAGCAGTTCTTC. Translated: CASSSHRIRQESSYNEQFF.

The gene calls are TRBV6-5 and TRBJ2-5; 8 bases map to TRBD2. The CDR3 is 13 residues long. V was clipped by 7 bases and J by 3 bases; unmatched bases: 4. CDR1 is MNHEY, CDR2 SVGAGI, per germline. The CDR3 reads CASIELAEETQYF. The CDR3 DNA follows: TGTGCCAGCATCGAACTAGCGGAAGAGACCCAGTACTTC.

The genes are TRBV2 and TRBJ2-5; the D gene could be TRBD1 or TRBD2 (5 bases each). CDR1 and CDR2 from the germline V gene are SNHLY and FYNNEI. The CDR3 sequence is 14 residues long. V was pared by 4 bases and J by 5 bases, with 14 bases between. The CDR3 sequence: CASSGRGAVETQYF. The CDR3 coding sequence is TGTGCCAGCAGTGGCCGAGGGGCAGTGGAGACCCAGTACTTC. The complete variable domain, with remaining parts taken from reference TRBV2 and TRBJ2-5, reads EPEVTQTPSHQVTQMGQEVILRCVPISNHLYFYWYRQILGQKVEFLVSFYNNEISEKSEIFDDQFSVERPDGSNFTLKIRSTKLEDSAMYFCASSGRGAVETQYFGPGTRLLVL.

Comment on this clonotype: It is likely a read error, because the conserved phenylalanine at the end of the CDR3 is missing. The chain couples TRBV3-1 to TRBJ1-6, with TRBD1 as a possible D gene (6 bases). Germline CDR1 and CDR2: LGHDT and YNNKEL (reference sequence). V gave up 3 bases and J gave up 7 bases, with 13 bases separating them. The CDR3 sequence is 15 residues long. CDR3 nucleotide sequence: TGTGCCAGCAGCCAGCAGACAGGACGGAATTCACCCCTCCACTCT. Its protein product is CASSQQTGRNSPLHS.

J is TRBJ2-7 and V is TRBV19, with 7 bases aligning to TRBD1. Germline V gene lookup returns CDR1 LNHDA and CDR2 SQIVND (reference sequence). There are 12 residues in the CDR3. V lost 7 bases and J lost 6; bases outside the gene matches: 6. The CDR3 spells CASTDRAGEQYF. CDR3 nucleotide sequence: TGTGCCAGTACCGACAGGGCCGGCGAGCAGTACTTC.

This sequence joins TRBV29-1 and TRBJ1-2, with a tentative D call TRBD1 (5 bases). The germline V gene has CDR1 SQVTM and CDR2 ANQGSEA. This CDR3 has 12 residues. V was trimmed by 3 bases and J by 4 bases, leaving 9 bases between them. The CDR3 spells CSVDPGPYGYTF. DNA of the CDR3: TGCAGCGTTGATCCAGGGCCCTATGGCTACACCTTC.

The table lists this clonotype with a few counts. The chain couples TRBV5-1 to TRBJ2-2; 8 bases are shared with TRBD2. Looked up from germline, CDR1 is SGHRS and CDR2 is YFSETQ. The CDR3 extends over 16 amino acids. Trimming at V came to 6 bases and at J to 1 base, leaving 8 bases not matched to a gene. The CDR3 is CASTPGLAVNTGELFF. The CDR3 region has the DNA TGCGCCAGCACGCCTGGACTAGCCGTGAACACCGGGGAGCTGTTTTTT. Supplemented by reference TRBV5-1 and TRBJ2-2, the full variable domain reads KAGVTQTPRYLIKTRGQQVTLSCSPISGHRSVSWYQQTPGQGLQFLFEYFSETQRNKGNFPGRFSGRQFSNSRSEMNVSTLELGDSALYLCASTPGLAVNTGELFFGEGSRLTVL.

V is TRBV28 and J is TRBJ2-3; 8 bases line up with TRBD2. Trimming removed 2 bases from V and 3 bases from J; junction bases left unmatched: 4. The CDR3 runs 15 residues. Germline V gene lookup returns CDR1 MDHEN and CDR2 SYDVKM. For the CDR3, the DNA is TGTGCCAGCAGTTTACGACGGGAGGGGACAGATACGCAGTATTTT. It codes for CASSLRREGTDTQYF.

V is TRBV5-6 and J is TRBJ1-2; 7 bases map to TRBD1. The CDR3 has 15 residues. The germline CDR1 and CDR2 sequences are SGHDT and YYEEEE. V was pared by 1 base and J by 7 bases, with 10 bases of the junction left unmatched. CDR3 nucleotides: TGTGCCAGCAGCTTGCGGACAGGCAGGATGGGTGGCTACACCTTC. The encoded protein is CASSLRTGRMGGYTF.